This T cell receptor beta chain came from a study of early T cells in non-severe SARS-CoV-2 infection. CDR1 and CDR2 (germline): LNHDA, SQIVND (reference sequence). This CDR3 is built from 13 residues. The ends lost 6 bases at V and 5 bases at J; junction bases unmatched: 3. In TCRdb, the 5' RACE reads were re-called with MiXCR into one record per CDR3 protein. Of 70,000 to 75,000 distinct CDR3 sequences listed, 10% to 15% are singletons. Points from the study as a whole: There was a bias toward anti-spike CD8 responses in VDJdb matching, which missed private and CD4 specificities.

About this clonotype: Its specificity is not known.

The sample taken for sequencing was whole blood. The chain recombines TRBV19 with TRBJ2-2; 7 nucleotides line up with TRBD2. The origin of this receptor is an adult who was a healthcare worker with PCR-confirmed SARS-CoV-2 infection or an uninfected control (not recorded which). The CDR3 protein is CASRREGTGELFF. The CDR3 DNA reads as TGTGCCAGTAGGAGGGAGGGGACCGGGGAGCTGTTTTTT.